The 3 T cell receptor beta chains listed next were all sequenced from one sample in a study of PD-1 blockade in classical Hodgkin lymphoma. This table comes from immunoSEQ multiplex PCR, and its TCRdb copy is limited to in-frame clones, with some not included. Among over 15,000 clones listed, about 68% were seen once. Sample time point: cycle 4 day 1 (C4D1), after around six weeks of nivolumab. Exposure to brentuximab vedotin varied, and each patient had relapsed following autologous stem cell transplantation. From thawed PBMCs, CD4+ T cells were purified using magnetic negative selection. Sample: CD4+ T cells from blood, taken before the fourth cycle of nivolumab. Receptor source: a human donor with classical Hodgkin lymphoma.

This clone came up once. The chain links TRBV30 to TRBJ2-3; the D is unclear. This CDR3 comprises 13 residues. The V and J ends lost 0 bases and 0 bases respectively, with 4 bases between them. Germline-derived CDR1 and CDR2 are GTSNPN and SVGIG (reference sequence). CDR3 residues: CAWSVVSTDTQYF. DNA for the CDR3: TGTGCCTGGAGTGTGGTCAGCACAGATACGCAGTATTTT.

This chain connects TRBV2 to TRBJ2-5; maybe TRBD2 (6 bases). The germline gives CDR1 SNHLY, CDR2 FYNNEI. V dropped 8 bases and J dropped 4 bases, with 14 bases sitting between them. The CDR3 has 13 amino acids. The CDR3 here is CASRGLLLETQYF. CDR3 DNA: TGTGCCAGCCGGGGACTCCTTCTAGAGACCCAGTACTTC.

This chain joins TRBV28 and TRBJ1-4, with a possible D match to TRBD1 (6 bases). CDR1 is MDHEN, CDR2 SYDVKM, per germline. CDR3 size: 15 residues. The ends were cut back, 5 bases at V and 7 bases at J, with 17 bases in the middle. The CDR3 reads CASSADRRRGEKLFF. The CDR3 region has the DNA TGTGCCAGCAGTGCTGACAGGAGGCGCGGTGAAAAACTGTTTTTT.